The TCR beta chain described here comes from a study of long-term antiretroviral therapy in people with HIV. Study-level points and caveats: Dominant in the repertoire at all time points were clones expanded before ART. Patients on ART gained diversity, which nonetheless stayed below transplant donor controls.

Worth noting for this clone: Its target is not known.

With survey level as its setting, the immunoSEQ assay was v3.0. Assay: immunoSEQ multiplex PCR; the TCRdb copy retains only in-frame clones and omits some. The sample lists around 22,000 clones; 90% to 95% were seen once. Germline V gene sequence: CDR1 ENHRY, CDR2 SYGVKD. V lost 4 bases and J lost 0, with 17 bases in between. This CDR3 is built from 17 residues. The sample consisted of unsorted PBMCs, taken more than 4.7 years after starting antiretroviral therapy. This receptor was taken from a woman in her forties or fifties with HIV. The rearrangement links TRBV10-3 to TRBJ2-3, with D unclear. The CDR3 is CAISVRPGSPSTDTQYF. In DNA form, the CDR3 reads TGTGCCATCAGTGTTCGACCCGGTAGCCCCAGCACAGATACGCAGTATTTT.